The next 28 T cell receptor beta chains were all read from a single sample in a study of OX40 agonist ivuxolimab in advanced cancers. Assay: immunoSEQ multiplex PCR; the TCRdb copy retains only in-frame clones and omits some. The data hold 9,100 or so clones, with 65% to 80% observed a single time. The source was CD4+ or CD8+ T cells sorted from blood, collected in a trial of the OX40 agonist ivuxolimab. The receptor source for this set is an adult with an advanced solid tumor such as melanoma, head and neck, liver or kidney cancer.

This clone showed up just once. V and J are TRBV9 and TRBJ2-3; 7 nucleotides align to TRBD1. The CDR3 spans 16 residues. Losses at the gene ends were 4 bases for V and 0 bases for J; bases not matched to a gene: 8. CDR1 SGDLS and CDR2 YYNGEE come from the germline V gene. CDR3 region: CASSPRTGQSTDTQYF. The CDR3 region has the DNA TGTGCCAGCAGCCCACGGACAGGTCAGAGCACAGATACGCAGTATTTT.

CDR3 sequence reads: CASASDRSNEQYF. CDR3 DNA sequence: TGTGCCAGCGCCTCGGACAGGAGCAACGAGCAGTACTTC. The chain recombines TRBV9 with TRBJ2-7, with 7 bases aligning to TRBD1. After removal of 7 bases from V and 5 bases from J, the junction contained 9 bases not matched to a gene. The CDR3 totals 13 residues. The germline CDR1 and CDR2 sequences are SGDLS and YYNGEE.

The gene calls are TRBV6-6 and TRBJ2-7; the D gene is possibly TRBD1 (6 bases). Germline assignment: CDR1 MNHNY and CDR2 SVGAGI (reference sequence). V lost 6 bases to trimming and J lost 5 bases, with 17 bases between them. The CDR3 totals 14 residues. The chain's CDR3 is CASRPFAGDDEQYF. The DNA of the CDR3 is TGTGCCAGCAGGCCTTTTGCAGGGGACGACGAGCAGTACTTC.

The chain uses TRBV4-3 and TRBJ2-7; TRBD1 might be the D (6 bases). There are 16 residues in the CDR3. The V end was cut by 1 base, the J end by 1 base, with 14 bases between. Germline loops: CDR1 LGHNA, CDR2 YSLEER. The CDR3 DNA is TGCGCCAGCAGCCAAGGGGTGGTACAGGGTTCCTACGAGCAGTACTTC. Translated: CASSQGVVQGSYEQYF.

This chain connects TRBV4-1 to TRBJ1-2; no clear D. Germline CDR1 reads MGHRA; CDR2 reads YSYEKL. The CDR3 is 13 amino acids. Deletions cut 1 base from V and 0 bases from J, with 3 bases between. The CDR3 region has the DNA TGCGCCAGCAGCCAAGCGGCTAACTATGGCTACACCTTC. It yields the protein CASSQAANYGYTF.

The V and J genes are TRBV5-1 and TRBJ1-1; D is possibly TRBD1 (5 bases). The CDR3 loop spans 11 amino acids. V was pared by 5 bases and J by 4 bases, with 6 bases between. CDR1 SGHRS and CDR2 YFSETQ come from the germline V gene. For the CDR3, the DNA is TGCGCCAGCAGGCAGGGCACTGAAGCTTTCTTT. Translating gives CASRQGTEAFF.

This chain links TRBV6-5 with TRBJ2-7; TRBD1 agrees at 9 bases. V dropped 5 bases and J dropped 6; count of bases not matched to a gene: 8. CDR3 length equals 14 residues. Germline V gene lookup returns CDR1 MNHEY and CDR2 SVGAGI. The chain's CDR3 is CASSPGQGLFEQYF. In nucleotides, the CDR3 is TGTGCCAGCAGTCCGGGACAGGGTCTTTTCGAGCAGTACTTC.

J is TRBJ2-7 and V is TRBV13; the D gene could be TRBD1 or TRBD2 (5 bases each). This CDR3 comprises 17 residues. Germline CDR1 reads PRHDT; CDR2 reads FYEKMQ (reference sequence). With 3 bases removed from V and 5 bases from J, the gap between germline ends came to 23 bases. CDR3 DNA sequence: TGTGCCAGCAGCTTGGGCTCTGGCGCGCAGGGAGTCCACGAGCAGTACTTC. Amino acid sequence: CASSLGSGAQGVHEQYF.

The chain uses TRBV5-1 and TRBJ2-4; 7 nucleotides agree with TRBD1. The CDR3 consists of 18 residues. Unmatched junction bases numbered 10, after V lost 0 bases and J lost 1 base. Germline V lookup: CDR1 SGHRS, CDR2 YFSETQ. CDR3: CASSLVGQIPRAKNIQYF. CDR3 DNA sequence: TGCGCCAGCAGCTTGGTGGGACAGATACCCAGGGCCAAAAACATTCAGTACTTC.

The rearrangement links TRBV9 to TRBJ1-2, with D unclear. This CDR3 contains 13 residues. Germline V gene data show CDR1 as SGDLS and CDR2 as YYNGEE. V was pared by 5 bases and J by 8 bases, with 16 bases between. In DNA, the CDR3 is TGTGCCAGCAGAAGAACAGAAGCCTTGGGCTACACCTTC. Its protein is CASRRTEALGYTF.

The chain employs TRBV5-6 and TRBJ2-3; 7 nucleotides line up with TRBD1. This CDR3 has 17 amino acids. V was clipped by 1 base and J by 0 bases; unmatched bases: 8. The V gene's germline CDR1 is SGHDT and CDR2 YYEEEE. This CDR3 is CASSLRDRATSTDTQYF. As DNA, the CDR3 is TGTGCCAGCAGCTTGCGAGACAGGGCAACTAGCACAGATACGCAGTATTTT.

The chain couples TRBV2 to TRBJ1-1; 7 bases map to TRBD1. V lost 7 bases, J lost 6 bases, and 5 bases stayed unmatched. There are 12 residues in the CDR3. Germline V CDR1 and CDR2: SNHLY, FYNNEI. The CDR3 bases are TGTGCCAGCAAGGGGGCAATCTCTGAAGCTTTCTTT. This translates into CASKGAISEAFF.

Relative to its sample, this clone is large. The gene calls are TRBV6-1 and TRBJ1-1; D unclear. This CDR3 spans 14 amino acids. V was trimmed by 0 bases and J by 6 bases, leaving 11 bases between them. Looked up from germline, CDR1 is MNHNS and CDR2 is SASEGT. In DNA form, the CDR3 reads TGTGCCAGCAGTGAAGCGGGGTCCAGTTCTGAAGCTTTCTTT. This sequence encodes CASSEAGSSSEAFF.

V is TRBV7-9 and J is TRBJ2-3; 7 bases match TRBD1. V lost 3 bases and J lost 4; bases outside the gene matches: 7. Germline V gene data show CDR1 as SEHNR and CDR2 as FQNEAQ (reference sequence). This CDR3 has 15 amino acids. The CDR3 coding sequence is TGTGCCAGCAGCTTCCTCGACAGGGTTGCAGATACGCAGTATTTT. The encoded protein is CASSFLDRVADTQYF.

This clone was found a few times. The rearrangement joins TRBV6-1 to TRBJ2-7; 7 bases agree with TRBD2. The trim removed 2 bases at V and 2 bases at J, leaving 3 bases unmatched. CDR3 size: 14 residues. Germline loops: CDR1 MNHNS, CDR2 SASEGT. CDR3 amino acids: CASSEWGGAYEQYF. CDR3 nucleotides: TGTGCCAGCAGTGAATGGGGGGGGGCCTACGAGCAGTACTTC.

Only a few counts were recorded for this clone. V and J are TRBV6-5 and TRBJ2-7; 10 nucleotides match TRBD2. The J segment lost 4 bases and the V segment lost 4 bases, leaving 4 bases of the junction unmatched. The CDR3 consists of 14 residues. The V gene's germline CDR1 is MNHEY and CDR2 SVGAGI. The CDR3 reads CASSWGLARYEQYF. The CDR3 DNA sequence: TGTGCCAGCAGTTGGGGACTAGCGAGGTACGAGCAGTACTTC.

This chain joins TRBV11-2 and TRBJ2-1; weak D call: TRBD1 (6 bases). V was pared by 3 bases and J by 7 bases, with 16 bases between. CDR3 length: 15 residues. Germline V lookup: CDR1 SGHAT, CDR2 FQNNGV. The CDR3 region has the DNA TGTGCCAGCAGCTTTAGCCAGGGGCTCATGAATGAGCAGTTCTTC. Its protein product is CASSFSQGLMNEQFF.

V is TRBV4-2 and J is TRBJ2-5, with D hard to call. The CDR3 is 12 amino acids. CDR1 and CDR2 from the germline V gene are LGHNA and YNFKEQ. V lost 0 bases and J 5 bases, leaving 4 bases between the germline ends. CDR3 coding DNA: TGTGCCAGCAGCCAAGAGGGCGAGACCCAGTACTTC. As protein: CASSQEGETQYF.

The chain employs TRBV19 and TRBJ1-5; 11 bases agree with TRBD1. The CDR3 consists of 12 residues. With 9 bases clipped from V and 9 bases from J, the junction kept 4 bases outside the gene matches. In germline, CDR1 is LNHDA, CDR2 SQIVND (reference sequence). This CDR3 reads CASRTGGTPQHF. CDR3 nucleotides: TGTGCCAGCAGGACAGGGGGCACGCCCCAGCATTTT.

Only a few counts were recorded for this clone. The rearrangement joins TRBV25-1 to TRBJ1-1, with 7 nucleotides matching TRBD1. Germline trimming cut 8 bases from V and 1 base from J; bases unmatched to any gene: 4. Germline V CDR1 and CDR2: MGHDK, SYGVNS. CDR3 length: 13 residues. This chain's CDR3 is CASGGQSNTEAFF. The DNA of the CDR3 is TGTGCCAGCGGGGGACAGTCGAACACTGAAGCTTTCTTT.

This chain links TRBV7-2 with TRBJ2-3; TRBD1 matches at 7 bases. The CDR3 is 15 amino acids. Germline CDR1 and CDR2: SGHTA and FQGNSA. V was clipped by 3 bases and J by 5 bases; unmatched bases: 8. CDR3 coding DNA: TGTGCCAGCAGCTTGACAGGGATGAGGGGAGATACGCAGTATTTT. Encoded protein: CASSLTGMRGDTQYF.

CDR3: CASSQQGIGNTEAFF. The CDR3 DNA is TGTGCCAGCAGCCAACAGGGGATCGGGAACACTGAAGCTTTCTTT. V gene TRBV14 combines with J gene TRBJ1-1; tentatively, D is TRBD1 (6 bases). The CDR3 spans 15 residues. Per germline, CDR1 SGHDN and CDR2 FVKESK. V lost 2 bases and J 1 base, leaving 11 bases between the germline ends.

The V call is TRBV9, the J call TRBJ1-3, with D possibly matching TRBD1 (5 bases). The CDR3 sequence is 15 residues long. Deletions cut 0 bases from V and 1 base from J, with 8 bases between. CDR1 is SGDLS, CDR2 YYNGEE, per germline. The CDR3 region is CASSVGGYSGNTIYF. As DNA, the CDR3 is TGTGCCAGCAGCGTAGGGGGGTATTCTGGAAACACCATATATTTT. Complete variable domain (other parts from reference TRBV9 and TRBJ1-3): DSGVTQTPKHLITATGQRVTLRCSPRSGDLSVYWYQQSLDQGLQFLIQYYNGEERAKGNILERFSAQQFPDLHSELNLSSLELGDSALYFCASSVGGYSGNTIYFGEGSWLTVV.

This clone appeared a few times. The rearrangement uses TRBV5-5 and TRBJ2-7; 8 bases fit TRBD1. Germline V gene data show CDR1 as SGHKS and CDR2 as YYEKEE (reference sequence). V was clipped by 4 bases and J by 1 base; unmatched bases: 7. The CDR3 runs to 15 residues. The CDR3 nucleotides read TGTGCCAGCAGCCAAGAGACAGGGGAATCCTACGAGCAGTACTTC. Encoded protein: CASSQETGESYEQYF.

This chain connects TRBV29-1 to TRBJ2-1; 9 bases align to TRBD1. Germline V lookup: CDR1 SQVTM, CDR2 ANQGSEA. The V and J ends lost 7 bases and 8 bases, in that order; junction bases with no gene match: 9. The CDR3 runs 13 residues. CDR3 nucleotide sequence: TGCAGCGGGGACAGGGATCCTTCGGATGAGCAGTTCTTC. This codes for CSGDRDPSDEQFF.

The CDR3 here is CASSHRTGSTDTQYF. CDR3 in DNA: TGCGCCAGCAGCCACAGGACAGGGAGCACAGATACGCAGTATTTT. J is TRBJ2-3 and V is TRBV4-1, with 8 bases identical to TRBD1. The CDR3 loop spans 15 amino acids. From germline, CDR1 is MGHRA and CDR2 YSYEKL. V shed 3 bases, J shed 0 bases, and the junction held 2 bases outside the gene matches.

CDR3 loop: CASSLRTSGGTDTQYF. CDR3 bases: TGTGCCAGCAGCCTTCGGACTAGCGGGGGCACAGATACGCAGTATTTT. The rearrangement joins TRBV4-2 to TRBJ2-3; 12 nucleotides line up with TRBD2. The CDR3 contains 16 residues. V shed 4 bases and J 1 base; nucleotides not matched to a gene: 3. Germline CDR1 reads LGHNA; CDR2 reads YNFKEQ.

The CDR3 sequence is CASRDRDSSGELFF. The CDR3 DNA is TGTGCCAGCAGGGACAGGGACTCGTCCGGGGAGCTGTTTTTT. This chain joins TRBV6-1 and TRBJ2-2, with 8 bases identical to TRBD1. The V gene end was trimmed by 6 bases and the J gene end by 6 bases; junction bases not matched to a gene: 6. The CDR3 has 14 amino acids. Germline V lookup: CDR1 MNHNS, CDR2 SASEGT.